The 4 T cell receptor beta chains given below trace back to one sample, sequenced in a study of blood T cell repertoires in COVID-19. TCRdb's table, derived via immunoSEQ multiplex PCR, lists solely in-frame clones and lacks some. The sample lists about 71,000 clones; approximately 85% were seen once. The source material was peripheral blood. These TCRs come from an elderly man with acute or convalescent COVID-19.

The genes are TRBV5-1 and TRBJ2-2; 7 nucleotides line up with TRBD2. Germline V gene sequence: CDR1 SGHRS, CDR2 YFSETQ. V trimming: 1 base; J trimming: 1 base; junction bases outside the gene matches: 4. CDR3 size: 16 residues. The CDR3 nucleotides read TGCGCCAGCAGCTTGTCGGCGGGGGAGAACACCGGGGAGCTGTTTTTT. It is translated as CASSLSAGENTGELFF.

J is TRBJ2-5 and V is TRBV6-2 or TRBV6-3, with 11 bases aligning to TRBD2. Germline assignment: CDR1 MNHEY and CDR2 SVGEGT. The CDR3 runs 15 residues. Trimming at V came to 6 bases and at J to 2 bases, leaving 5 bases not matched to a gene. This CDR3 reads CASSRGTSGQETQYF. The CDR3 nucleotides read TGTGCCAGCAGCCGAGGGACTAGCGGACAAGAGACCCAGTACTTC.

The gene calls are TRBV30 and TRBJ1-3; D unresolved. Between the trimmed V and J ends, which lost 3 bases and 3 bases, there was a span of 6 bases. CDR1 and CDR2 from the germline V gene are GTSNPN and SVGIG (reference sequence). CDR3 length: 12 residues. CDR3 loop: CAWRSLGNTIYF. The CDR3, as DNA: TGTGCCTGGAGATCTCTTGGAAACACCATATATTTT.

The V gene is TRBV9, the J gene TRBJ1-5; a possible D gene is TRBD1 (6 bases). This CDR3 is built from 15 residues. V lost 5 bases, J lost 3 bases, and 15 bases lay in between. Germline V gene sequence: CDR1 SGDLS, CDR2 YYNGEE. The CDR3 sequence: CASSPGVRDNQPQHF. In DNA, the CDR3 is TGTGCCAGCAGTCCAGGGGTCCGGGACAATCAGCCCCAGCATTTT.